This is a list of T cell receptor beta chains from one sample in a study of yellow fever vaccine responses in identical twins. One entry per CDR3 protein results from TCRdb running MiXCR on the RT-PCR reads. Here the sample spans 3,500 to 4,500 distinct CDR3 sequences, about 86% being singletons. Sequenced material: T cells from blood (PBMCs), unsorted or a sorted subset (not recorded which), taken before or after yellow fever vaccination (not recorded which). The receptors originated from a woman between 18 and 30 years old who received the yellow fever vaccine. Each CDR3 is given with its conserved first and last residue. Each record gives: CDR3 protein, J gene, V gene.

cdr3_aa: CAISVGTAYSNQPQHF
j_call: TRBJ1-5
v_call: TRBV10-3

cdr3_aa: CASRWSADNSPLHF
j_call: TRBJ1-6
v_call: TRBV6-1

cdr3_aa: CASREAHHTGELFF
j_call: TRBJ2-2
v_call: TRBV5-5

cdr3_aa: CSATKRERGDNEQFF
j_call: TRBJ2-1
v_call: TRBV29-1

cdr3_aa: CAISETGYYGYTF
j_call: TRBJ1-2
v_call: TRBV10-3

cdr3_aa: CASSPRGTGLSDTIYF
j_call: TRBJ1-3
v_call: TRBV11-3

cdr3_aa: CASSDRTPSSYNEQFF
j_call: TRBJ2-1
v_call: TRBV2

cdr3_aa: CASSPNGAGEQFF
j_call: TRBJ2-1
v_call: TRBV7-6

cdr3_aa: CSVSGQLNNEQFF
j_call: TRBJ2-1
v_call: TRBV29-1

cdr3_aa: CASSYFTQLGEQFF
j_call: TRBJ2-1
v_call: TRBV11-1

cdr3_aa: CSAARIQGNEKLFF
j_call: TRBJ1-4
v_call: TRBV20-1

cdr3_aa: CASSFLVEAFF
j_call: TRBJ1-1
v_call: TRBV11-3

cdr3_aa: CATTYDRENTEAFF
j_call: TRBJ1-1
v_call: TRBV18

cdr3_aa: CASSQGLAGRTETQYF
j_call: TRBJ2-5
v_call: TRBV11-2

cdr3_aa: CASSQSVVGELFF
j_call: TRBJ2-2
v_call: TRBV3-1

cdr3_aa: CASSNGQGAWEQFF
j_call: TRBJ2-1
v_call: TRBV5-1

cdr3_aa: CASSFDVLSAFF
j_call: TRBJ1-1
v_call: TRBV12-3/TRBV12-4

cdr3_aa: CSARPLNTEAFF
j_call: TRBJ1-1
v_call: TRBV20-1

cdr3_aa: CATSRLIKGGATDTQYF
j_call: TRBJ2-3
v_call: TRBV15

cdr3_aa: CASSGQINQPQHF
j_call: TRBJ1-5
v_call: TRBV19

cdr3_aa: CATSLTSGSWNEQFF
j_call: TRBJ2-1
v_call: TRBV15

cdr3_aa: CSALRDGGNTIYF
j_call: TRBJ1-3
v_call: TRBV20-1

cdr3_aa: CASGPSGDYTDTQYF
j_call: TRBJ2-3
v_call: TRBV12-5

cdr3_aa: CASRTGGSGNTGELFF
j_call: TRBJ2-2
v_call: TRBV13

cdr3_aa: CASSHSSGTEVNEQFF
j_call: TRBJ2-1
v_call: TRBV18

cdr3_aa: CASSADRAINQPQHF
j_call: TRBJ1-5
v_call: TRBV13

cdr3_aa: CASSLRDRSDTQYF
j_call: TRBJ2-3
v_call: TRBV5-1

cdr3_aa: CASSFGTSQETQYF
j_call: TRBJ2-5
v_call: TRBV5-6

cdr3_aa: CASSPGLGQPQHF
j_call: TRBJ1-5
v_call: TRBV18

cdr3_aa: CASSQHAGLDGYGYTF
j_call: TRBJ1-2
v_call: TRBV2

cdr3_aa: CASSDRVPNTEAFF
j_call: TRBJ1-1
v_call: TRBV2

cdr3_aa: CASSLPLTGELFF
j_call: TRBJ2-2
v_call: TRBV27

cdr3_aa: CASSTSGRSDTQYF
j_call: TRBJ2-3
v_call: TRBV12-3/TRBV12-4

cdr3_aa: CASSFPDSPLHF
j_call: TRBJ1-6
v_call: TRBV6-5

cdr3_aa: CASSTPQETQYF
j_call: TRBJ2-5
v_call: TRBV5-1

cdr3_aa: CASSRGLDKIYEQYF
j_call: TRBJ2-7
v_call: TRBV11-3

cdr3_aa: CASSQRRDGAYEQYF
j_call: TRBJ2-7
v_call: TRBV4-2

cdr3_aa: CSVRQGNTGELFF
j_call: TRBJ2-2
v_call: TRBV29-1

cdr3_aa: CASSLRVGRFIDEQFF
j_call: TRBJ2-1
v_call: TRBV12-3/TRBV12-4

cdr3_aa: CASSEATGNQPQHF
j_call: TRBJ1-5
v_call: TRBV6-1

cdr3_aa: CASSSGGPGNTIYF
j_call: TRBJ1-3
v_call: TRBV5-1

cdr3_aa: CASRINRVSDNEQFF
j_call: TRBJ2-1
v_call: TRBV11-1

cdr3_aa: CASRRGSSYNEQFF
j_call: TRBJ2-1
v_call: TRBV12-3/TRBV12-4

cdr3_aa: CSVESGLAKNIQYF
j_call: TRBJ2-4
v_call: TRBV29-1

cdr3_aa: CASSLDKNGYQPQHF
j_call: TRBJ1-5
v_call: TRBV5-8

cdr3_aa: CATSRPSGGVGGNQPQHF
j_call: TRBJ1-5
v_call: TRBV15

cdr3_aa: CASGLGAGLQETQYF
j_call: TRBJ2-5
v_call: TRBV5-1

cdr3_aa: CSARWPAGAPDTQYF
j_call: TRBJ2-3
v_call: TRBV20-1

cdr3_aa: CASNVGQETQYF
j_call: TRBJ2-5
v_call: TRBV28